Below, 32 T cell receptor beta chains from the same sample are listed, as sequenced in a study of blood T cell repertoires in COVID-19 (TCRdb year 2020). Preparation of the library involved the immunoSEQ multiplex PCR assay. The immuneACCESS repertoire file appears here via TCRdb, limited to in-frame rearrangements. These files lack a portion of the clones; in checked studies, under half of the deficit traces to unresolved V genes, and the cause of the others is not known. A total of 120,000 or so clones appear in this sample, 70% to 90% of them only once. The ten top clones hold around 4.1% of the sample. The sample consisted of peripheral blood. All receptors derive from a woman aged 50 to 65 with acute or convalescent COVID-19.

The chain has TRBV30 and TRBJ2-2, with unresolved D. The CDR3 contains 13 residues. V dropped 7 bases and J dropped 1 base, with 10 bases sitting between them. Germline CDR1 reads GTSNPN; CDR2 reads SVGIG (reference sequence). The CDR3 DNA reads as TGTGCCTCGACTGACGGGAACACCGGGGAGCTGTTTTTT. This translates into CASTDGNTGELFF.

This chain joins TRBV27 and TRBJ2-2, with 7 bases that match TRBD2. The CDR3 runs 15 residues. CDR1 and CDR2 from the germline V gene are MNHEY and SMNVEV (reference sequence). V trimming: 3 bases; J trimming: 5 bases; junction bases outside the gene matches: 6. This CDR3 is CASSFQRGVTGELFF. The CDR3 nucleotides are TGTGCCAGCAGTTTCCAGCGGGGAGTGACCGGGGAGCTGTTTTTT.

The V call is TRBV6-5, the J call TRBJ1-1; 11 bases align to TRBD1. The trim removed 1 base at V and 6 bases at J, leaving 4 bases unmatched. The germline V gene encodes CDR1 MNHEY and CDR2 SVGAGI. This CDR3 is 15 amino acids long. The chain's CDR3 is CASSYFGQGAPEAFF. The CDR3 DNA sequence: TGTGCCAGCAGTTACTTCGGACAGGGGGCCCCTGAAGCTTTCTTT.

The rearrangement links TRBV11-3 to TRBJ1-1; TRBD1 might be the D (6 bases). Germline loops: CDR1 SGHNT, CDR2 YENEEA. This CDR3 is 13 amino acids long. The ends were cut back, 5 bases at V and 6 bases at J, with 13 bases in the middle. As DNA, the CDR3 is TGTGCCAGCAGCATCCTACAGGGCTCTGAAGCTTTCTTT. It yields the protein CASSILQGSEAFF.

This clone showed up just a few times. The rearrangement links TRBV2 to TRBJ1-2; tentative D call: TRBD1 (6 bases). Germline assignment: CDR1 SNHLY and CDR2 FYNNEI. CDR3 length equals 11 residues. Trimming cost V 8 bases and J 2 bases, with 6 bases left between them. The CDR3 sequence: CASGQNYGYTF. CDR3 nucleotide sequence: TGTGCCAGCGGACAGAACTATGGCTACACCTTC.

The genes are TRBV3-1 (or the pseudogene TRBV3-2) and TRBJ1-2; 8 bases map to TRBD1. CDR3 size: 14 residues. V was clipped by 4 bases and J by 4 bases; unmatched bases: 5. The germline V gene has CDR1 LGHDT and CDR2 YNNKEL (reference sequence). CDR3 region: CASSPTGVSYGYTF. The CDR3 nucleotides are TGTGCCAGCAGCCCGACAGGGGTTAGCTATGGCTACACCTTC.

In nucleotides, the CDR3 is TGTGCCACCAGTGTGGGACAGGGAGGAGATGAGCAGTTCTTC. It translates to CATSVGQGGDEQFF. J is TRBJ2-1 and V is TRBV24-1; 9 bases are shared with TRBD1. The CDR3 runs 14 residues. CDR1 is KGHDR, CDR2 SFDVKD, per germline. V shed 5 bases and J 8 bases; nucleotides not matched to a gene: 6.

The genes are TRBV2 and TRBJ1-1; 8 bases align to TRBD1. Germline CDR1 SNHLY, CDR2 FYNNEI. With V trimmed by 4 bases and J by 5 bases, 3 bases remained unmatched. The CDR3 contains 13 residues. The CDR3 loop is CASSVDRVTEAFF. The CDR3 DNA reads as TGTGCCAGCAGTGTGGACAGGGTGACTGAAGCTTTCTTT.

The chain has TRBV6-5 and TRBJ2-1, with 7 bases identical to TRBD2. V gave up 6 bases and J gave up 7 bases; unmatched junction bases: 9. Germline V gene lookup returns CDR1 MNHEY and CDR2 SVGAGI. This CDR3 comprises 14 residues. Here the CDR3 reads CASRRLAGGNEQFF. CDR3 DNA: TGTGCCAGCAGACGACTAGCCGGGGGAAATGAGCAGTTCTTC.

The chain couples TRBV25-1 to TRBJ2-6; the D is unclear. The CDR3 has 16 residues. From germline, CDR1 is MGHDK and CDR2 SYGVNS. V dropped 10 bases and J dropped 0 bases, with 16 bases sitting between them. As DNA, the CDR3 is TGTGCCACCGCTCGGAGAGGAAACTCTGGGGCCAACGTCCTGACTTTC. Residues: CATARRGNSGANVLTF.

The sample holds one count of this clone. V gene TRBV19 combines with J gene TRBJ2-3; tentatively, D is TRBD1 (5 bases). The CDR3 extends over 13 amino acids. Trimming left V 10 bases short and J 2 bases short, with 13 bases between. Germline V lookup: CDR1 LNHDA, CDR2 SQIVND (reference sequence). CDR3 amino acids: CAILDRFTDTQYF. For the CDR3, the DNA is TGTGCCATTCTAGACAGATTCACAGATACGCAGTATTTT.

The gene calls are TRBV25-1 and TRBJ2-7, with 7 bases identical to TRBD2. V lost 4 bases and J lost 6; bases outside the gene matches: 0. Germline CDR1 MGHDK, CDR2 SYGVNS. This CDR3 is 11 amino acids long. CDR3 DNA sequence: TGTGCCAGCAGTGGCGGGAGCGAGCAGTACTTC. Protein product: CASSGGSEQYF.

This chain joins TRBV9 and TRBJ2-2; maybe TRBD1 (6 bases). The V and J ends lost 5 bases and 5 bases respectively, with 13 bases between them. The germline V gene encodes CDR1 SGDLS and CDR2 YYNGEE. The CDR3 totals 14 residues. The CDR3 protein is CASRGTGRTGELFF. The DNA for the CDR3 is TGTGCCAGCAGGGGTACAGGGAGAACCGGGGAGCTGTTTTTT.

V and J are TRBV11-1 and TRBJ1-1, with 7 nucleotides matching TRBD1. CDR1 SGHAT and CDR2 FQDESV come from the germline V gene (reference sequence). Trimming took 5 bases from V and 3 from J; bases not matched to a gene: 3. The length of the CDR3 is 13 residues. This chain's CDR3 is CASSADRDTEAFF. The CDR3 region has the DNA TGTGCCAGCAGCGCCGACAGGGACACTGAAGCTTTCTTT.

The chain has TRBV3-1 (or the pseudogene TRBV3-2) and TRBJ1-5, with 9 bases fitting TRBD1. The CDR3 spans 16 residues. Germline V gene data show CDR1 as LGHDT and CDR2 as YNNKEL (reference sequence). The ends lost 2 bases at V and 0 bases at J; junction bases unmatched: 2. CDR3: CASSQRGQGSNQPQHF. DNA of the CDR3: TGTGCCAGCAGCCAAAGGGGACAGGGTAGCAATCAGCCCCAGCATTTT.

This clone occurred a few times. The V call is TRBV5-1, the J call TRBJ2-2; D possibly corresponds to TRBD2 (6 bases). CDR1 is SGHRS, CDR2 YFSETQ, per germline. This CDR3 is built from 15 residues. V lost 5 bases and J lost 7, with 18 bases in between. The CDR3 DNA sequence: TGCGCCAGCAGAGATGGGCGGGATCTCGGCGGGGAGCTGTTTTTT. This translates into CASRDGRDLGGELFF.

CDR3 DNA sequence: TGTGCCAGCAGTTTTGAGCCGGGACTAGGATTAGGGTATGGCTACACCTTC. As protein: CASSFEPGLGLGYGYTF. The chain carries TRBV27 and TRBJ1-2, with D possibly TRBD1 on 5 matching bases. Germline CDR1 reads MNHEY; CDR2 reads SMNVEV (reference sequence). V lost 3 bases to trimming and J lost 5 bases, with 22 bases between them. This CDR3 spans 17 amino acids.

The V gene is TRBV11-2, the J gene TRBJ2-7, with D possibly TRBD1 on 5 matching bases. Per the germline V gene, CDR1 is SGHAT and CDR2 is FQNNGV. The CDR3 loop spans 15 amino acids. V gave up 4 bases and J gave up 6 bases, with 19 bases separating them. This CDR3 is CASSSLGTGNPEQYF. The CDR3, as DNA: TGTGCCAGCAGCTCTTTAGGCACAGGCAATCCCGAGCAGTACTTC.

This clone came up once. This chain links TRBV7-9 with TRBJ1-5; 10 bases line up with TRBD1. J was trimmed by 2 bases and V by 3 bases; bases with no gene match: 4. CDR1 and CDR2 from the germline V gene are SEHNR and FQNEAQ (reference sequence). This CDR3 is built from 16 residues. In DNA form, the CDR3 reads TGTGCCAGCAGCTTGTCCGGGACAGGGGGCAATCAGCCCCAGCATTTT. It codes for CASSLSGTGGNQPQHF.

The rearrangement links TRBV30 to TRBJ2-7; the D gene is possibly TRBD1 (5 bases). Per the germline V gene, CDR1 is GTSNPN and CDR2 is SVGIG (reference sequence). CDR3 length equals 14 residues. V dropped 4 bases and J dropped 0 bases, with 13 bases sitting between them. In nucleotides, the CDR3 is TGTGCCTGGAACGCAGGGTACGTCTCCTACGAGCAGTACTTC. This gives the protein CAWNAGYVSYEQYF. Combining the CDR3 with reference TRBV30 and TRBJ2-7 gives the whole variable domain SQTIHQWPATLVQPVGSPLSLECTVEGTSNPNLYWYRQAAGRGLQLLFYSVGIGQISSEVPQNLSASRPQDRQFILSSKKLLLSDSGFYLCAWNAGYVSYEQYFGPGTRLTVT.

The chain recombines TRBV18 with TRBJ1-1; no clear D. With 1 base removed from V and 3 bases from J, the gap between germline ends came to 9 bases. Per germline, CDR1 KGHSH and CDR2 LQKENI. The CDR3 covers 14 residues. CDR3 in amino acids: CASSPRPGDTEAFF. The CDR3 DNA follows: TGTGCCAGCTCACCACGACCCGGGGACACTGAAGCTTTCTTT.

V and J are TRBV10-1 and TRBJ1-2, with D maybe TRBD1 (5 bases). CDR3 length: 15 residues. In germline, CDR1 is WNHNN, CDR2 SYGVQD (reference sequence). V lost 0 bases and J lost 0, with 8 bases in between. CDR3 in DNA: TGCGCCAGCAGTGAGTCGTCAGGGACTAACTATGGCTACACCTTC. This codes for CASSESSGTNYGYTF.

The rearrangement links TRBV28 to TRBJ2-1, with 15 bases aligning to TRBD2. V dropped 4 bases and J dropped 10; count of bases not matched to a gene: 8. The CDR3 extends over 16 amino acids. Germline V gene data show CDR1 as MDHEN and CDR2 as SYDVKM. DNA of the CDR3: TGTGCCAGCAGTTACGGACTAGCGGGAGGGGTAAGGGAGCAGTTCTTC. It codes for CASSYGLAGGVREQFF.

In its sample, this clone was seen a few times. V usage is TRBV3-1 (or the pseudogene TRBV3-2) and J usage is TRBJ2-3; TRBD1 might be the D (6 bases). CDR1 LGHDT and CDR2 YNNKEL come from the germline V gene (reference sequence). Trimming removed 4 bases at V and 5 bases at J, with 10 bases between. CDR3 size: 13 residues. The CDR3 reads CASSLGRGDTQYF. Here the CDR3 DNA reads TGTGCCAGCAGCCTTGGCAGGGGAGATACGCAGTATTTT.

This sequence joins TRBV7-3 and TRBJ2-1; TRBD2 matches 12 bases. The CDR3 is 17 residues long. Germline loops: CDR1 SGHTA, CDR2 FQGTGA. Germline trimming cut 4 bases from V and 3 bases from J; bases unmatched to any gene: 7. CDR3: CASSSTSGGPHYNEQFF. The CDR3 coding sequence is TGTGCCAGCAGCTCGACTAGCGGGGGCCCGCACTACAATGAGCAGTTCTTC.

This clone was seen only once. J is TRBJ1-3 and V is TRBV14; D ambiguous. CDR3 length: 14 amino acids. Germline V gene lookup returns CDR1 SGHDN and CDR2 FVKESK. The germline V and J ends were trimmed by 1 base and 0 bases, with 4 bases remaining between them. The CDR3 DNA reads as TGTGCCAGCAGCCAAGCCAGCTCTGGAAACACCATATATTTT. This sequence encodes CASSQASSGNTIYF.

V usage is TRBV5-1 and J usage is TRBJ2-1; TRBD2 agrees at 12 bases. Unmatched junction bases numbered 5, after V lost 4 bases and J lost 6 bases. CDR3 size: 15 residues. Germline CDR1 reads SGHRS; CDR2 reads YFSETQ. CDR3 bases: TGCGCCAGCAGCGCGACTAGCGGGAGCTTCAATGAGCAGTTCTTC. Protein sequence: CASSATSGSFNEQFF.

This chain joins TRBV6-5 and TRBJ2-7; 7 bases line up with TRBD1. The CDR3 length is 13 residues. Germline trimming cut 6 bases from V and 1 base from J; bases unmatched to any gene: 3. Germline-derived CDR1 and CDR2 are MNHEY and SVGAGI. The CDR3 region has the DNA TGTGCCAGCAGCCAGGGACAGTCCTACGAGCAGTACTTC. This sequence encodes CASSQGQSYEQYF.

CDR3 amino acids: CASSIMDRSSYEQYF. The CDR3 DNA reads TGTGCCAGTAGTATTATGGACAGGAGCTCCTACGAGCAGTACTTC. The chain has TRBV19 and TRBJ2-7; 7 nucleotides line up with TRBD1. V dropped 3 bases and J dropped 0; count of bases not matched to a gene: 5. The CDR3 contains 15 residues. The germline gives CDR1 LNHDA, CDR2 SQIVND (reference sequence).

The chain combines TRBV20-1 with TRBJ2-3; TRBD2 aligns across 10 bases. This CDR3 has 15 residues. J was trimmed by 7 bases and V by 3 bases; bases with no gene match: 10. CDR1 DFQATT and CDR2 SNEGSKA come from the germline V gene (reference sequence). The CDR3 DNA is TGCAGTGCTAGTATCGCTAGCGGGGGCCGGCATACGCAGTATTTT. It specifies CSASIASGGRHTQYF.

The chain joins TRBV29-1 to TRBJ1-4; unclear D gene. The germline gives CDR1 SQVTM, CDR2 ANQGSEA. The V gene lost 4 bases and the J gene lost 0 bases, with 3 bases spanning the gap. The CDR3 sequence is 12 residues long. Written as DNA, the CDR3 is TGCAGCGTTGTTACAACTAATGAAAAACTGTTTTTT. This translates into CSVVTTNEKLFF.

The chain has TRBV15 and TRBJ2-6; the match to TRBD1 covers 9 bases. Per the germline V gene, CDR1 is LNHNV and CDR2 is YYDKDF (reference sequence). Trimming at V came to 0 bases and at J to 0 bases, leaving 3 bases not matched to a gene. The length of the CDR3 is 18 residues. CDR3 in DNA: TGTGCCACCAGCAGAGAAGGGACAGGGAGCTCTGGGGCCAACGTCCTGACTTTC. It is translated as CATSREGTGSSGANVLTF.